This T cell receptor (beta chain) was obtained from a study of T-cell reconstitution after alpha-beta-depleted transplantation in children. General study findings and limits: From newly produced T cells came most of the T-cell counts and diversity one year after transplant. Reported findings indicate that, about two months after transplant, alpha-beta T cells came from several hundred expanded clones, which were derived from non-depleted graft cells. It was surviving recipient T cells and thymic progenitors that gave some patients high TCRbeta diversity at day 60.

The V end lost 5 bases, the J end lost 7 bases, and 18 bases lay between the germline ends. The CDR3 has 15 residues. Germline V gives CDR1 MGHDK, CDR2 SYGVNS. A remark on this clonotype: The antigen is undetermined.

Unique molecular identifiers were incorporated during preparation of the TCRbeta library. TCRdb re-derived calls from the PCR reads in MiXCR, one entry per CDR3 protein. The table lists approximately 210,000 distinct CDR3 sequences, approximately 15% of them singletons, with roughly two fifths in the top ten. The source is a male patient aged 2 to 9 who had a stem cell transplant for acute lymphoblastic leukemia, so the T cells may come from the graft donor. This specimen was PBMCs, mostly from graft donor cells, taken 360 days after TCRalphabeta/CD19-depleted stem cell transplant. V gene TRBV25-1 combines with J gene TRBJ2-1; D is unclear. Here the CDR3 reads CASSPRRLTVNEQFF. In DNA, the CDR3 is TGTGCCAGCAGTCCCCGCAGATTGACTGTTAATGAGCAGTTCTTC.